Detailed here is one TCR beta chain. Its antigen remains unknown. This sample stems from a study of OX40 agonist ivuxolimab in advanced cancers. Study information: In this cohort, patients received ivuxolimab, an agonistic anti-OX40 (CD134) antibody. Study-level results: Dose levels from 0.1 to 3.0 mg/kg saw CD4+ and CD8+ blood T cells expand clonally by week 6.

Method: immunoSEQ multiplex PCR; TCRdb's copy keeps in-frame clones and lacks some. The sample carries around 69,000 clones, 89% recorded once. This CDR3 contains 13 residues. The V gene's germline CDR1 is SNHLY and CDR2 FYNNEI. V dropped 4 bases and J dropped 4 bases, with 10 bases sitting between them. The input for sequencing was CD4+ or CD8+ T cells sorted from blood, taken in a trial of the OX40 agonist ivuxolimab. V gene TRBV2 combines with J gene TRBJ1-2; no reliable D call. This receptor was identified in an adult with an advanced solid tumor such as melanoma, head and neck, liver or kidney cancer. CDR3 sequence reads: CASSADGFYGYTF. CDR3 DNA: TGTGCCAGCAGTGCAGACGGATTCTATGGCTACACCTTC.